This T cell receptor beta chain appears in the sequencing data of a study of control samples from healthy donors and cancer patients. The length of the CDR3 is 21 residues. CDR1 is GTSNPN, CDR2 SVGIG, per germline (reference sequence). V lost 3 bases to trimming and J lost 1 base; unmatched junction nucleotides: 17. Assay used: immunoSEQ multiplex PCR; TCRdb lists only in-frame clones, some missing. The sample consists of about 270,000 clones, roughly four fifths of them appearing once. The V and J genes are TRBV30 and TRBJ2-1; TRBD2 aligns across 14 bases. Sequencing input: PBMCs. The clonotype comes from a woman between 55 and 75 years old with lung cancer. CDR3 in amino acids: CAWSRDGTSGRGSGSYNEQFF. The CDR3 DNA is TGTGCCTGGAGCCGGGATGGGACTAGCGGGAGAGGAAGCGGATCCTACAATGAGCAGTTCTTC. Looking up the rest from reference TRBV30 and TRBJ2-1 gives the full variable domain: SQTIHQWPATLVQPVGSPLSLECTVEGTSNPNLYWYRQAAGRGLQLLFYSVGIGQISSEVPQNLSASRPQDRQFILSSKKLLLSDSGFYLCAWSRDGTSGRGSGSYNEQFFGPGTRLTVL.